Presented here are 20 T cell receptor beta chains from one specimen sequenced in a study of metastatic and nonmetastatic thyroid tumors (TCRdb year 2020). The method behind the library was PCR. TCRdb records Illumina HiSeq 4000 as the sequencer. TCRdb reran the public reads through fastp at Q25 and MiXCR, keeping productive beta chains. This sample comprises 7,500 to 10,000 clones, 35% of them detected only once. 20% to 25% of the sample rests with the top ten. Before undergoing thyroid surgery, none of the patients had been given any kind of treatment. Sequenced input: tumor tissue. The receptors shown here come from a female donor with papillary thyroid cancer or a benign thyroid nodule (not recorded which). Some clones in this sample may be carry-over from other donors' samples.

There are many counts of this clone. This chain connects TRBV2 to TRBJ2-7; maybe TRBD1 (8 bases). V gave up 6 bases and J gave up 3 bases, with 18 bases separating them. The CDR3 spans 15 residues. Germline V gene sequence: CDR1 SNHLY, CDR2 FYNNEI. The CDR3 region has the DNA TGTGCCAGCAGCGACCCAAACAGGGGGGGCTACGAGCAGTACTTC. This gives the protein CASSDPNRGGYEQYF.

This clone has just one count. J is TRBJ1-2 and V is TRBV5-1; possible D gene TRBD1, 5 bases. V was clipped by 2 bases and J by 4 bases, with 9 bases between them. Germline V CDR1 and CDR2: SGHRS, YFSETQ. This CDR3 contains 13 residues. DNA for the CDR3: TGCGCCAGCAGCTTTGACAGCCTCTATGGCTACACCTTC. The encoded protein is CASSFDSLYGYTF.

This clone was counted once. The rearrangement joins TRBV20-1 to TRBJ2-5; perhaps D is TRBD1 or TRBD2 (5 bases each). The CDR3 runs to 14 residues. The V end was cut by 0 bases, the J end by 4 bases, with 12 bases between. CDR1 is DFQATT and CDR2 is SNEGSKA in the germline V gene (reference sequence). Here the CDR3 DNA reads TGCAGTGCTAGAGATCCGGGACGCCCAGAGACCCAGTACTTC. Protein product: CSARDPGRPETQYF.

V is TRBV13 and J is TRBJ2-1; D remains ambiguous. This CDR3 spans 15 amino acids. Per the germline V gene, CDR1 is PRHDT and CDR2 is FYEKMQ (reference sequence). Deletions cut 3 bases from V and 9 bases from J, with 18 bases between. CDR3 bases: TGTGCCAGCAGCTTGTCGGGCCAGATGAGACGTGAGCAGTTCTTC. Translating gives CASSLSGQMRREQFF.

This clone rates as medium-sized. The identical CDR3 is also encoded by other nucleotide sequences in the sample. The gene calls are TRBV7-9 and TRBJ2-7, with D maybe TRBD2 (5 bases). Germline assignment: CDR1 SEHNR and CDR2 FQNEAQ (reference sequence). V lost 5 bases, J lost 4 bases, and 6 bases lay in between. The CDR3 is 11 amino acids. The CDR3 coding sequence is TGTGCCAGCAGCCCGGGGTACGAGCAGTACTTC. It translates to CASSPGYEQYF.

The chain recombines TRBV6-1 with TRBJ1-1, with D uncertain. Trimming removed 6 bases at V and 0 bases at J, with 8 bases between. This CDR3 comprises 13 residues. Germline lookup yields CDR1 MNHNS and CDR2 SASEGT. The CDR3 DNA reads as TGTGCCAGCAGCTCGGCCATGAACACTGAAGCTTTCTTT. Encoded protein: CASSSAMNTEAFF.

The chain combines TRBV20-1 with TRBJ1-5; 8 bases align to TRBD1. Germline CDR1 reads DFQATT; CDR2 reads SNEGSKA (reference sequence). V lost 4 bases and J lost 1; bases outside the gene matches: 9. The CDR3 spans 16 residues. The CDR3 is CSATSGQGRSNQPQHF. CDR3 bases: TGCAGTGCTACCAGCGGACAGGGCCGAAGCAATCAGCCCCAGCATTTT.

Only a few counts were recorded for this clone. The chain links TRBV7-8 to TRBJ1-1, with D perhaps TRBD1 (5 bases). With 5 bases removed from V and 5 bases from J, the gap between germline ends came to 9 bases. The CDR3 has 12 residues. Germline CDR1 reads SGHVS; CDR2 reads FQNEAQ. The CDR3 protein is CASSPRVTEAFF. In DNA form, the CDR3 reads TGTGCCAGCAGCCCCAGGGTTACTGAAGCTTTCTTT. Together with reference TRBV7-8 and TRBJ1-1, the CDR3 gives the full variable domain: GAGVSQSPRYKVAKRGQDVALRCDPISGHVSLFWYQQALGQGPEFLTYFQNEAQLDKSGLPSDRFFAERPEGSVSTLKIQRTQQEDSAVYLCASSPRVTEAFFGQGTRLTVV.

The genes are TRBV7-2 and TRBJ1-6, with a tentative D call TRBD1 (5 bases). The V gene's germline CDR1 is SGHTA and CDR2 FQGNSA. V lost 0 bases, J lost 5 bases, and 17 bases lay in between. This CDR3 is 18 amino acids long. The CDR3 DNA reads TGTGCCAGCAGCTTAGCGCTTCAAGGGGCGGCAAATAATTCACCCCTCCACTTT. Protein product: CASSLALQGAANNSPLHF. The full variable domain, in which reference TRBV7-2 and TRBJ1-6 provide the parts outside the CDR3, is GAGVSQSPSNKVTEKGKDVELRCDPISGHTALYWYRQSLGQGLEFLIYFQGNSAPDKSGLPSDRFSAERTGGSVSTLTIQRTQQEDSAVYLCASSLALQGAANNSPLHFGNGTRLTVT.

The chain links TRBV7-8 to TRBJ2-7; unclear D gene. Deletions cut 5 bases from V and 7 bases from J, with 12 bases between. CDR3 length: 12 residues. Germline V gene sequence: CDR1 SGHVS, CDR2 FQNEAQ. The CDR3 DNA sequence: TGTGCCAGCAGCAGCTTCGGTCCTGAGCAGTACTTC. Protein: CASSSFGPEQYF.

This chain connects TRBV9 to TRBJ1-1; 7 nucleotides align to TRBD1. The V gene end was trimmed by 0 bases and the J gene end by 0 bases; junction bases not matched to a gene: 2. The CDR3 length is 15 residues. Germline V gene lookup returns CDR1 SGDLS and CDR2 YYNGEE. The CDR3 DNA reads as TGTGCCAGCAGCGTAGCAGGGGGAATGAACACTGAAGCTTTCTTT. As protein: CASSVAGGMNTEAFF.

This clone was counted only a few times. One end of the junction is discordant with germline, which a read error may explain. J is TRBJ2-6 and V is TRBV27; the D gene is possibly TRBD2 (7 bases). Germline V CDR1 and CDR2: MNHEY, SMNVEV (reference sequence). The CDR3 runs 17 residues. For the CDR3, the DNA is TGTGCCAGCAGTTCCCCGGGACGGGGGGCTGGCGCCAACGTCCTGACTTTC. Its translation is CASSSPGRGAGANVLTF.

J is TRBJ2-7 and V is TRBV12-3 or TRBV12-4; D gene ambiguous. The length of the CDR3 is 14 residues. The V gene lost 1 base and the J gene lost 0 bases, with 7 bases spanning the gap. CDR3 in amino acids: CASSLGGNSYEQYF. The DNA for the CDR3 is TGTGCCAGCAGTTTAGGTGGGAACTCCTACGAGCAGTACTTC.

As to this clone: A read error may account for a junction end that differs from germline. The chain recombines TRBV5-1 with TRBJ2-3, with 8 bases that match TRBD2. Germline loops: CDR1 SGHRS, CDR2 YFSETQ. The CDR3 is made up of 16 amino acids. The DNA for the CDR3 is TGCGCCAGCAGCTTGCTTGGCGGGGGGTTCACATATACGCAGTATTTT. It specifies CASSLLGGGFTYTQYF.

The gene calls are TRBV5-1 and TRBJ1-2; D remains unclear. The CDR3 is made up of 15 amino acids. Trimming removed 0 bases from V and 4 bases from J, with 13 bases in between. Germline loops: CDR1 SGHRS, CDR2 YFSETQ. This chain's CDR3 is CASSLALGFGYGYTF. In nucleotides, the CDR3 is TGCGCCAGCAGCTTGGCCCTGGGCTTCGGCTATGGCTACACCTTC.

The CDR3 sequence is CASSLEAGGRPYNEQFF. Here the CDR3 DNA reads TGTGCCAGCAGCTTAGAAGCGGGAGGGAGGCCCTACAATGAGCAGTTCTTC. The chain has TRBV11-2 and TRBJ2-1; 10 nucleotides agree with TRBD2. This CDR3 contains 17 residues. Germline V gives CDR1 SGHAT, CDR2 FQNNGV. J was trimmed by 2 bases and V by 0 bases; bases with no gene match: 4.

This clone appeared a single time. The chain joins TRBV5-4 to TRBJ2-1; TRBD2 is a possible D gene (5 bases). CDR1 is SGHNT, CDR2 YYREEE, per germline (reference sequence). The V and J ends lost 1 base and 6 bases respectively, with 11 bases between them. CDR3 length: 14 residues. The CDR3, as DNA: TGTGCCAGCAGCTTGCCTCTGGCGGGCAATGAGCAGTTCTTC. It encodes CASSLPLAGNEQFF. Combining the CDR3 with reference TRBV5-4 and TRBJ2-1 gives the whole variable domain ETGVTQSPTHLIKTRGQQVTLRCSSQSGHNTVSWYQQALGQGPQFIFQYYREEENGRGNFPPRFSGLQFPNYSSELNVNALELDDSALYLCASSLPLAGNEQFFGPGTRLTVL.

This clone has a handful of counts. The rearrangement links TRBV6-1 to TRBJ1-3; D not resolved. The germline gives CDR1 MNHNS, CDR2 SASEGT. The length of the CDR3 is 15 residues. With 5 bases removed from V and 0 bases from J, the gap between germline ends came to 11 bases. In DNA, the CDR3 is TGTGCCAGCAGTACCATGATAAGCTCTGGAAACACCATATATTTT. Residues: CASSTMISSGNTIYF.

Only a few counts were recorded for this clone. The chain carries TRBV25-1 and TRBJ1-1; a weak D match, TRBD1 (5 bases). The CDR3 runs 17 residues. The germline V and J ends were trimmed by 4 bases and 2 bases, with 20 bases remaining between them. Germline V CDR1 and CDR2: MGHDK, SYGVNS. The CDR3 region is CASSGGSGSIRNTEAFF. Here the CDR3 DNA reads TGTGCCAGCAGTGGGGGTTCAGGGTCTATTAGAAACACTGAAGCTTTCTTT.

The chain combines TRBV11-2 with TRBJ1-1; TRBD1 matches at 11 bases. Germline CDR1 SGHAT, CDR2 FQNNGV. The CDR3 is made up of 15 amino acids. Unmatched junction bases numbered 4, after V lost 5 bases and J lost 2 bases. Written as DNA, the CDR3 is TGTGCCAGCAGCGCCGGGACAGGGGGAAACACTGAAGCTTTCTTT. This translates into CASSAGTGGNTEAFF.